This TCR beta chain was recorded in a study of cytomegalovirus exposure and HLA in healthy donors. Broader study findings: Later analysis associated a missense DCLRE1C variant with TCR beta V- and J-gene trimming. The authors enumerated around 150 TCR beta chains as linked to cytomegalovirus.

The V gene lost 2 bases and the J gene lost 3 bases, with 14 bases spanning the gap. CDR1 is LNHDA, CDR2 SQIVND, per germline (reference sequence). The CDR3 consists of 16 residues. This clone turned up a few times. Its antigen is still unknown. The PCR ran on 60 Vbeta and 13 Jbeta primers. TCRdb's table, derived via immunoSEQ multiplex PCR, lists solely in-frame clones and lacks some. The profile covers 150,000 to 200,000 clones, with about 70% appearing a single time and around 9.3% taken by the ten largest. The V gene is TRBV19, the J gene TRBJ1-5; maybe TRBD1 (5 bases). Sequenced input: PBMCs. This clonotype originated in a young man in good health and CMV-seropositive. CDR3 nucleotide sequence: TGTGCCAGTAGTATAAGCCCCGGGGGATCCAATCAGCCCCAGCATTTT. This sequence encodes CASSISPGGSNQPQHF.